A selection of T cell receptor beta chains follows, all from one sample in a study of post-analysis software for immune sequencing data. TCRdb redid the calling of the PCR reads with MiXCR, one entry per CDR3 protein. The top ten hold 4.5% to 7.5% of the sample, which has about half a million distinct CDR3 sequences, 30% to 40% seen once. The sequenced material came from blood. Receptors originate from a girl between 2 and 17 years old with multiple sclerosis. The CDR3 runs from the conserved cysteine through the conserved F or W. The D gene is left open where the match is weak. The listing skips clone size in some rows; elsewhere it reads once, few, many or a size class.

v_call	clone_size	j_call	d_call	cdr3_nt	cdr3_aa
TRBV29-1	many	TRBJ2-7	-	TGCAGCGTTGGAGAGAAGGCCTACGAGCAGTACTTC	CSVGEKAYEQYF
TRBV13	-	TRBJ2-3	TRBD2	TGTGCCAGCAGCTCGAGGACTAGCGGGGGCTGGGATACGCAGTATTTT	CASSSRTSGGWDTQYF
TRBV7-2	-	TRBJ2-3	-	TGTGCCAGCAGCTTGGGGCTAGCAGTAGATACGCAGTATTTT	CASSLGLAVDTQYF
TRBV6-6	few	TRBJ2-1	-	TGTGCCAGCCGAGATTCGGACTACACCTACAATGAGCAGTTCTTC	CASRDSDYTYNEQFF
TRBV4-1	few	TRBJ2-7	-	TGCGCCAGCAGCCAAGAGGGCCTGAGCTCCTACGAGCAGTACTTC	CASSQEGLSSYEQYF
TRBV5-1	few	TRBJ1-5	TRBD1	TGCGCCAGCAGCGCGACAGGGTTCCTCTCAAAGGCCCAGCATTTT	CASSATGFLSKAQHF
TRBV9	-	TRBJ1-1	-	TGTGCCAGCAGCGTCCCAAAACAGGGCAGGACTGAAGCTTTCTTT	CASSVPKQGRTEAFF
TRBV5-4	many	TRBJ2-7	TRBD1	TGTGCCAGCAGCATCGACAGGGGGTACGAGCAGTACTTC	CASSIDRGYEQYF
TRBV28	-	TRBJ2-1	-	TGTGCCAGCAGCCTCCGGAGGGGCAATGAGCAGTTCTTC	CASSLRRGNEQFF
TRBV7-6	-	TRBJ2-1	-	TGTGCCAGCAGCTTAGCCCATAACAATGAGCAGTTCTTC	CASSLAHNNEQFF
TRBV29-1	few	TRBJ2-1	-	TGCAGCCTAAGGGCACCCTACAATGAGCAGTTCTTC	CSLRAPYNEQFF
TRBV20-1	-	TRBJ2-5	-	TGCAGTGCTAGTGTTCAAAAACACCAAGAGACCCAGTACTTC	CSASVQKHQETQYF
TRBV29-1	-	TRBJ1-1	-	TGCAGCTTCCAGGGCGTGGACACTGAAGCTTTCTTT	CSFQGVDTEAFF
TRBV7-3	few	TRBJ2-3	-	TGTGCCAGCAGCAAGGACCGCCGGTCGGATACGCAGTATTTT	CASSKDRRSDTQYF
TRBV5-1	-	TRBJ2-7	-	TGCGCCAGCAGCTTGGCCAGGGGCGCCGAGCAGTACTTC	CASSLARGAEQYF
TRBV7-2	few	TRBJ2-1	-	TGTGCCAGCGTCACCGGTCGTGAGCAGTTCTTC	CASVTGREQFF
TRBV10-2	-	TRBJ2-1	TRBD2	TGCGCCAGCACCAGCGGGGGGCTCGATGAGCAGTTCTTC	CASTSGGLDEQFF
TRBV29-1	few	TRBJ2-5	-	TGCAGCGCCCGGGCCTTGGGGGAGACCCAGTACTTC	CSARALGETQYF
TRBV5-1	-	TRBJ1-1	-	TGCGCCAGCAGGATCCTTCAGGGCACTGAAGCTTTCTTT	CASRILQGTEAFF
TRBV24-1	few	TRBJ1-2	-	TGTGCCACCAGTGATACCTATGGCTACACCTTC	CATSDTYGYTF